The T cell receptor (beta chain) described here comes from a study of T cell repertoires in cytomegalovirus infection. About this clonotype itself: Its target is unknown.

TCRdb ran MiXCR on the reads and lists one entry per CDR3 protein. Among over 100,000 distinct CDR3 sequences listed, over 9.5% were seen once. Trimming at V came to 1 base and at J to 5 bases, leaving 2 bases not matched to a gene. The germline V gene encodes CDR1 SGHTA and CDR2 FQGNSA. CDR3 length: 15 amino acids. The chain employs TRBV7-2 and TRBJ2-1, with 10 bases fitting TRBD2. This TCR was sampled from a human donor in good health (CMV status not recorded). Some clones in this sample may be carry-over from other donors' samples. Sequenced input: PBMCs, sequenced either directly or after in vitro stimulation (not recorded which). The DNA of the CDR3 is TGTGCCAGCAGCTTAGTACTAGCGGGAAACAATGAGCAGTTCTTC. Residues: CASSLVLAGNNEQFF.